Included here is one T cell receptor beta chain sequence, with context. There is no known antigen for this receptor. There are no base qualities to consult, and no much larger clone falls within one base. Other DNA variants within this sample encode the same CDR3. The cohort comprised 39 patients with surgically resected non-small-cell lung cancer who had both primary tumor and brain metastasis specimens. Tumor specimens were archival formalin-fixed, paraffin-embedded tissues. Spanning cysteine to phenylalanine, the CDR3 consists of 13 amino acids. Here the CDR3 DNA is all that survives: 39 bases in frame from base 1. V and J lose 2 bases and 5 bases, and a span of 10 bases separates them. Based on the germline V gene (reference sequence), the CDR1 and CDR2 sequences are GTSNPN and SVGIG. This entry belongs to a study of brain metastases from non-small cell lung cancer (dated by TCRdb to about 2019). About the study as a whole: The study profiled the immune microenvironment of paired resected primary tumors and brain metastases taken from patients with non-small-cell lung cancer. What the research found in general, with its limitations: Compared with the matched primary tumors, about 69% of brain metastases appeared to show expanded T-cell clones. T-cell infiltration was lower in brain metastases than in primary tumors (P < 0.001). Paired brain metastases and primary tumors largely shared TCR repertoires, although T-cell densities in the metastases were sparse.

Libraries were prepared through the immunoSEQ multiplex PCR assay. Sequencing of the T-cell receptor beta chain repertoire was carried out together with a 770-gene immune expression panel. Entries here come from immuneACCESS through TCRdb and include only in-frame sequences with V and J called. Some clones fail to appear in such tables; in the studies checked, an unresolved V gene covers under half of the shortfall, and the cause of the remainder is unknown. This sample gives some 410 clones in total; just under 85% of them show up just once. Of the sample, around 20% falls within the top ten clones.

The chain links TRBV30 with TRBJ1-5; D gene: possibly TRBD1, on 5 matching bases. The sequencing input was tissue from a brain metastasis. The cell subset or site label corresponds to: resected brain metastasis paired with primary lung tumor. This TCR came from a donor older than 35 with non-small cell lung cancer. CDR3 reads: CAWSQIRDQPQHF. The DNA is TGTGCCTGGAGTCAGATCAGGGATCAGCCCCAGCATTTT.